The T cell receptor beta chain under discussion was sequenced for a study of blood T cell repertoires in COVID-19. The Seattle patients joined while their infection was active and were tracked longitudinally afterward. Original analysis: Estimation of nucleated cell counts was performed using reference gene primer amplification. The assay was immunoSEQ multiplex PCR, and TCRdb's table has in-frame clones only and misses some. For V, J and clone size, that table is used; D and trimming come from the DNA. The sample lists 390,000 or so clones, over 75% occurring once. V was pared by 3 bases and J by 3 bases, with 6 bases between. The CDR3 has 13 residues. CDR1 is SGHAT and CDR2 is FQNNGV in the germline V gene.

The sequence derives from a woman aged 25 to 45 with COVID-19, enrolled during active disease. The sequencing input was peripheral blood. The chain uses TRBV11-2 and TRBJ2-1; D is perhaps TRBD2 (5 bases). The CDR3 reads CASSFTSYNEQFF. DNA for the CDR3: TGTGCCAGCAGCTTTACTAGCTACAATGAGCAGTTCTTC.